The 14 T cell receptor beta chains below were found in one sample sequenced in a study of blood T cells in healthy people across ages. PCR was performed a second time for about 7 to 12 cycles using a sample-barcoded 5' primer and a J-beta primer mix. In TCRdb, the 5' RACE reads were re-called with MiXCR into one record per CDR3 protein. Counted here are roughly 1,700,000 distinct CDR3 sequences, approximately 30% occurring once; the ten biggest clones make up 7.7%. Sequenced input: blood. The receptors derive from a woman in her thirties in good health.

The gene calls are TRBV2 and TRBJ1-6; TRBD1 matches 9 bases. V lost 7 bases, J lost 9 bases, and 7 bases stayed unmatched. Germline V gene lookup returns CDR1 SNHLY and CDR2 FYNNEI. The CDR3 extends over 14 amino acids. The CDR3 loop is CASMERQGGSPLHF. CDR3 sequence (DNA): TGTGCCAGCATGGAACGACAGGGGGGTTCACCCCTCCACTTT. The complete variable domain, with remaining parts taken from reference TRBV2 and TRBJ1-6, reads EPEVTQTPSHQVTQMGQEVILRCVPISNHLYFYWYRQILGQKVEFLVSFYNNEISEKSEIFDDQFSVERPDGSNFTLKIRSTKLEDSAMYFCASMERQGGSPLHFGNGTRLTVT.

The table lists this clonotype with a count of one. A read error is possible here, since a much larger clone lies one base away. The genes are TRBV12-3 or TRBV12-4 and TRBJ2-5; D might be TRBD2 (5 bases). V was cut by 7 bases and J by 3 bases, with 12 bases left in between. This CDR3 has 13 residues. CDR3 sequence: CASTAGLEETQYF. CDR3 nucleotide sequence: TGTGCCAGCACGGCGGGTTTGGAAGAGACCCAGTACTTC.

This clonotype was picked up a small number of times. The J gene is TRBJ2-5, the V gene TRBV2; tentatively, D is TRBD1 (6 bases). The CDR3 has 14 residues. Germline values: CDR1 SNHLY, CDR2 FYNNEI. The V and J ends lost 4 bases and 7 bases respectively, with 16 bases between them. For the CDR3, the DNA is TGTGCCAGCAGTGGGACAGCCCTTCTAGGGACCCAGTACTTC. Translated, it gives CASSGTALLGTQYF.

This clonotype was picked up many times. This chain uses TRBV12-3 or TRBV12-4 with TRBJ2-5, with TRBD1 matching 7 bases. J gave up 4 bases and V 8 bases, and 10 bases lay outside the gene matches. This CDR3 spans 14 amino acids. As DNA, the CDR3 is TGTGCCAGCTTAGTTAGGGGGCTTGGAGAGACCCAGTACTTC. Translated: CASLVRGLGETQYF.

This clonotype was detected only once. The CDR3 region is CASSRTPRHEQFF. CDR3 in DNA: TGTGCCAGCAGTCGGACCCCACGCCATGAGCAGTTCTTC. This sequence joins TRBV12-3 or TRBV12-4 and TRBJ2-1; D remains unclear. The CDR3 has 13 residues. V gave up 5 bases and J gave up 8 bases, with 13 bases separating them.

The chain uses TRBV5-4 and TRBJ1-2, with TRBD1 matching 12 bases. Germline CDR1 reads SGHNT; CDR2 reads YYREEE (reference sequence). J lost 8 bases, V lost 0 bases, and 5 bases had no gene match. The CDR3 is 15 amino acids. The CDR3 region has the DNA TGTGCCAGCAGCTTGGGGGGACAGGGGGCGCGGGGCTACACCTTC. Encoded protein: CASSLGGQGARGYTF.

The chain uses TRBV18 and TRBJ2-7, with D possibly matching TRBD2 (5 bases). The CDR3 covers 16 residues. Germline CDR1 KGHSH, CDR2 LQKENI. V lost 2 bases, J lost 0 bases, and 14 bases lay in between. The CDR3 reads CASSPSGGLTSYEQYF. Written as DNA, the CDR3 is TGTGCCAGCTCACCATCGGGCGGACTGACCTCCTACGAGCAGTACTTC.

This clonotype was counted many times. The chain's CDR3 is CASSQDTGETPETQYF. The DNA for the CDR3 is TGCGCCAGCAGCCAAGATACCGGGGAGACACCAGAGACCCAGTACTTC. The chain has TRBV4-3 and TRBJ2-5, with a tentative D call TRBD2 (5 bases). The CDR3 consists of 16 residues. The V end was cut by 0 bases, the J end by 4 bases, with 15 bases between. The V gene's germline CDR1 is LGHNA and CDR2 YSLEER.

The chain carries TRBV7-9 and TRBJ2-7, with D perhaps TRBD1 (6 bases). The length of the CDR3 is 13 residues. Germline CDR1 is SEHNR and CDR2 is FQNEAQ (reference sequence). Trimming stripped 6 bases from V and 0 bases from J, with 9 bases between. CDR3: CASRGASSYEQYV. CDR3 coding DNA: TGTGCCAGCAGGGGGGCCAGCTCCTACGAGCAGTACGTC.

This clonotype showed up just a few times. The genes are TRBV12-3 or TRBV12-4 and TRBJ1-6; 9 nucleotides agree with TRBD1. This CDR3 has 14 amino acids. Trimming at V came to 6 bases and at J to 9 bases, leaving 6 bases not matched to a gene. The chain's CDR3 is CASRATGGSSPLHF. The CDR3 nucleotides are TGTGCCAGCAGGGCTACAGGGGGCAGTTCACCCCTCCACTTT.

This clonotype was counted between two and nine times. The chain combines TRBV9 with TRBJ2-2, with D maybe TRBD2 (5 bases). This CDR3 contains 16 residues. The V end lost 0 bases, the J end lost 0 bases, and 9 bases lay between the germline ends. The germline V gene has CDR1 SGDLS and CDR2 YYNGEE. The CDR3 DNA reads TGTGCCAGCAGCGTAGTAACGGGATCGAACACCGGGGAGCTGTTTTTT. Translated: CASSVVTGSNTGELFF. Using reference TRBV9 and TRBJ2-2 for the parts outside the CDR3, the full variable domain is DSGVTQTPKHLITATGQRVTLRCSPRSGDLSVYWYQQSLDQGLQFLIQYYNGEERAKGNILERFSAQQFPDLHSELNLSSLELGDSALYFCASSVVTGSNTGELFFGEGSRLTVL.

This clonotype was observed a handful of times. The gene calls are TRBV29-1 and TRBJ2-5; no clear D. V dropped 0 bases and J dropped 5 bases, with 10 bases sitting between them. Looked up from germline, CDR1 is SQVTM and CDR2 is ANQGSEA. The CDR3 totals 13 residues. In nucleotides, the CDR3 is TGCAGCGTTGAAGAGGCCAGACGGGAGACCCAGTACTTC. As protein: CSVEEARRETQYF.

The chain joins TRBV7-3 to TRBJ1-6, with D unresolved. CDR3 length: 15 amino acids. Per germline, CDR1 SGHTA and CDR2 FQGTGA. The ends were cut back, 4 bases at V and 6 bases at J, with 13 bases in the middle. The CDR3 DNA follows: TGTGCCAGCAGCTCCCGGGGAGGGCCTAATTCACCCCTCCACTTT. Its translation: CASSSRGGPNSPLHF.

This chain joins TRBV28 and TRBJ2-3, with a possible D match to TRBD1 (5 bases). Germline lookup yields CDR1 MDHEN and CDR2 SYDVKM. Trimming pared 5 bases from V and 2 bases from J, leaving 20 bases between. This CDR3 spans 17 amino acids. The CDR3 loop is CASSASWTLQVTDTQYF. In DNA, the CDR3 is TGTGCCAGCAGTGCCTCTTGGACACTCCAGGTCACAGATACGCAGTATTTT.